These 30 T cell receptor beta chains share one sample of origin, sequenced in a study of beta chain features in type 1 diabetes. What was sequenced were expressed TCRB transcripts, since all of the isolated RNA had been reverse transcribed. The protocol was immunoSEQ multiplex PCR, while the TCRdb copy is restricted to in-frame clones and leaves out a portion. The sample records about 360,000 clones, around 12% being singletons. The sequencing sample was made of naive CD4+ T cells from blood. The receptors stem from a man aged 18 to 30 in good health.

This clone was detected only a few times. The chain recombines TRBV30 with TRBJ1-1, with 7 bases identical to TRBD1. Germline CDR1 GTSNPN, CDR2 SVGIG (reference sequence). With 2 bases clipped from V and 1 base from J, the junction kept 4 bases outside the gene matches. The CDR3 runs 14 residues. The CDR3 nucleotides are TGTGCCTGGAGTATACGGACAGGGAACACTGAAGCTTTCTTT. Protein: CAWSIRTGNTEAFF.

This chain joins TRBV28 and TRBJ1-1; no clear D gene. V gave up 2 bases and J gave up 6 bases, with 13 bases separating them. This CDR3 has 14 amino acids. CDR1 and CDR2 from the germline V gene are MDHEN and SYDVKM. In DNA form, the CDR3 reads TGTGCCAGCAGTTTAGTTCGGGGTTGGGCTGAAGCTTTCTTT. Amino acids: CASSLVRGWAEAFF.

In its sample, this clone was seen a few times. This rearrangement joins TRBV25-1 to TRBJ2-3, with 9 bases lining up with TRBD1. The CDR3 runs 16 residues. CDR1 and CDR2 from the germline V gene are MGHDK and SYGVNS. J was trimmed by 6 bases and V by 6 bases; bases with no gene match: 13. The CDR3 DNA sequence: TGTGCCAGCAGGAGGGGAGACAGGGGGTTTTGGGATACGCAGTATTTT. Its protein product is CASRRGDRGFWDTQYF.

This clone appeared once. CDR3 sequence (DNA): TGTGCCACCAGCAGAGAAGGCGGGGGCTACGAGCAGTACTTC. Encoded protein: CATSREGGGYEQYF. The chain joins TRBV15 to TRBJ2-7, with TRBD2 matching over 7 bases. V was pared by 0 bases and J by 3 bases, with 2 bases of the junction left unmatched. The CDR3 is 14 residues long. Per the germline V gene, CDR1 is LNHNV and CDR2 is YYDKDF (reference sequence). The complete variable domain, with remaining parts taken from reference TRBV15 and TRBJ2-7, reads DAMVIQNPRYQVTQFGKPVTLSCSQTLNHNVMYWYQQKSSQAPKLLFHYYDKDFNNEADTPDNFQSRRPNTSFCFLDIRSPGLGDTAMYLCATSREGGGYEQYFGPGTRLTVT.

The CDR3 DNA reads as TGTGCCAGCAGCTTAGCGAGTGGGGGCCGCGCCTATGGCTACACCTTC. This codes for CASSLASGGRAYGYTF. The chain joins TRBV7-2 to TRBJ1-2; maybe TRBD1 (6 bases). The V and J ends lost 0 bases and 4 bases respectively, with 15 bases between them. Germline loops: CDR1 SGHTA, CDR2 FQGNSA. This CDR3 spans 16 amino acids.

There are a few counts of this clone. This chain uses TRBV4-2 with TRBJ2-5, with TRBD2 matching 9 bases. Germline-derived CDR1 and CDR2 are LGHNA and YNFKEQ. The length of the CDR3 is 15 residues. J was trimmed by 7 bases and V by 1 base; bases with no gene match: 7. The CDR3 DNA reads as TGTGCCAGCAGCCAAGCGGCGCGGGGGGGCGGGACCCAGTACTTC. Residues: CASSQAARGGGTQYF.

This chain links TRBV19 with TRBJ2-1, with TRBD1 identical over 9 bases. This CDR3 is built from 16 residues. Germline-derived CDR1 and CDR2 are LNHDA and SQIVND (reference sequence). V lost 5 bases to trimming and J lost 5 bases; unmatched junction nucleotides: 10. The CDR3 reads CASSPQPGQGNNEQFF. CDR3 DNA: TGTGCCAGTAGTCCTCAACCGGGACAGGGTAACAATGAGCAGTTCTTC.

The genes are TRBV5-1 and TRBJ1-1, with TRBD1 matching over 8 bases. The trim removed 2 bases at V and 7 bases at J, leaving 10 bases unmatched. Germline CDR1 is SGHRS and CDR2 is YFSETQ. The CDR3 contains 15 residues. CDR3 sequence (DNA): TGCGCCAGCAGCTTAGGGCAGGGGGCTTCAAATGAAGCTTTCTTT. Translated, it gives CASSLGQGASNEAFF.

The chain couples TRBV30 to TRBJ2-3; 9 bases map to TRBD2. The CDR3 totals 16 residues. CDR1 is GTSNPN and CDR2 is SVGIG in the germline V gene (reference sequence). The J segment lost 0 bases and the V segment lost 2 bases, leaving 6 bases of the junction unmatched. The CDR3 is CAWSLAGASSTDTQYF. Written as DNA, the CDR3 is TGTGCCTGGAGTTTAGCGGGAGCGTCTAGCACAGATACGCAGTATTTT.

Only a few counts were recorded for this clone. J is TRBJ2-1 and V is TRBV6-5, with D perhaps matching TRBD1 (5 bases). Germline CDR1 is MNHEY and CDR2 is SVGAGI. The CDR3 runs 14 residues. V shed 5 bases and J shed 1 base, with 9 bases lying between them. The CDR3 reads CASSGDSSYNEQFF. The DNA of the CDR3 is TGTGCCAGCAGTGGCGACAGTTCCTACAATGAGCAGTTCTTC.

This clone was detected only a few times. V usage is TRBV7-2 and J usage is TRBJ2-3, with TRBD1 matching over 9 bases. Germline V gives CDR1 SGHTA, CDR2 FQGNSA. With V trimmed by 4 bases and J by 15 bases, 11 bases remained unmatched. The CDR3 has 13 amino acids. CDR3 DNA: TGTGCCAGCAGCTCCCGTGCTGGGGACAGGGCTTATTTT. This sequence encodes CASSSRAGDRAYF.

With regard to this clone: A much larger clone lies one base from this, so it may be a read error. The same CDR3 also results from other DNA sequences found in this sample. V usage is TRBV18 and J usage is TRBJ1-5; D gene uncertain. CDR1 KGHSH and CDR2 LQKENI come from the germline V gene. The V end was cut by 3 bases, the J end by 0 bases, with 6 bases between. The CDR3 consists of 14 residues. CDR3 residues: CASSPPYSNQPQHF. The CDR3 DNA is TGTGCCAGCTCACCCCCTTATAGCAATCAGCCCCAGCATTTT.

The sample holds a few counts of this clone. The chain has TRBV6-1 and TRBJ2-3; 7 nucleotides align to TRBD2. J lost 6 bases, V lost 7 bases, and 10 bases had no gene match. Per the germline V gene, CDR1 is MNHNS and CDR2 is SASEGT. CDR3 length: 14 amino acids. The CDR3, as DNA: TGTGCCAGCACCAGCGGGGACCTCGGGGATACGCAGTATTTT. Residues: CASTSGDLGDTQYF.

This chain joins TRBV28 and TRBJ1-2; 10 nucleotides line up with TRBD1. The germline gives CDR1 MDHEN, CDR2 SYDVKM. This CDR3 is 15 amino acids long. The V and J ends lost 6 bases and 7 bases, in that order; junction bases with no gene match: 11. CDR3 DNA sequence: TGTGCCAGCAGCACATCCGGGACAGGGGACCGTGGCTACACCTTC. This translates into CASSTSGTGDRGYTF.

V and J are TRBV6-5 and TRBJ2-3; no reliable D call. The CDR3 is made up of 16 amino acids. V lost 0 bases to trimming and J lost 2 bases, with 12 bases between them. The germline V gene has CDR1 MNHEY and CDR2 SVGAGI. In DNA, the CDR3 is TGTGCCAGCAGTTACTCGGCCAGTATAACCACAGATACGCAGTATTTT. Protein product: CASSYSASITTDTQYF.

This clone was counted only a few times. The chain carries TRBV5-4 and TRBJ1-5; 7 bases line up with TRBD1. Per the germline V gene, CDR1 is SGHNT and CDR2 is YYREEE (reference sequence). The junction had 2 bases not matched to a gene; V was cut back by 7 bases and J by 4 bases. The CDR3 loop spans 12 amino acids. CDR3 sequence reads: CASGTDNQPQHF. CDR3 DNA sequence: TGTGCCAGCGGGACAGATAATCAGCCCCAGCATTTT.

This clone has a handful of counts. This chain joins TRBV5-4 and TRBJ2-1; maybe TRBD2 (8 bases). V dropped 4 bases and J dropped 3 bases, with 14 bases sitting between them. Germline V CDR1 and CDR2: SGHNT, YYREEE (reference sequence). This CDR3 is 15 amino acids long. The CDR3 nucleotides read TGTGCCAGCAGCCCGGGAGGGGGCGGCTACAATGAGCAGTTCTTC. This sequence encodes CASSPGGGGYNEQFF.

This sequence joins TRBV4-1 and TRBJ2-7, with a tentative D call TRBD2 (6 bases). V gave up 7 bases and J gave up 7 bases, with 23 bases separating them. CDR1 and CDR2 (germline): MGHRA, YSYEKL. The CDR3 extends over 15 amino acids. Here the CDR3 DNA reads TGCGCCAGCAACCCATCACTAGCCTCCTACGATGAGCAGTACTTC. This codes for CASNPSLASYDEQYF.

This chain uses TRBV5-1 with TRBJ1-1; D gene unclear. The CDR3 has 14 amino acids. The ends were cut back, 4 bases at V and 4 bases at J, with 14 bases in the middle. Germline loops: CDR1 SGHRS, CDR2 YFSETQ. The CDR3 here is CASSQVYVGTEAFF. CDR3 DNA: TGCGCCAGCAGCCAGGTCTACGTAGGCACTGAAGCTTTCTTT. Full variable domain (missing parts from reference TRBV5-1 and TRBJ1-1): KAGVTQTPRYLIKTRGQQVTLSCSPISGHRSVSWYQQTPGQGLQFLFEYFSETQRNKGNFPGRFSGRQFSNSRSEMNVSTLELGDSALYLCASSQVYVGTEAFFGQGTRLTVV.

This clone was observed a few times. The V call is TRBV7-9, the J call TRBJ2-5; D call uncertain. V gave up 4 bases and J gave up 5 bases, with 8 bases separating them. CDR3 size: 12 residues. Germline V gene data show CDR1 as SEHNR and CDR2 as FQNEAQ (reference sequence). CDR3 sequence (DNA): TGTGCCAGCAGCTCCTATTCCGAGACCCAGTACTTC. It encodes CASSSYSETQYF.

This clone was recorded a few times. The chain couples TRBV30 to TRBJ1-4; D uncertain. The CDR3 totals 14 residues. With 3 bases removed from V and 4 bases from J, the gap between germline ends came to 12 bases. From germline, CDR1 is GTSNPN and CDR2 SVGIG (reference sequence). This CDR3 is CAWSVKSRNEKLFF. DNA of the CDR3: TGTGCCTGGAGCGTAAAGAGCCGTAATGAAAAACTGTTTTTT.

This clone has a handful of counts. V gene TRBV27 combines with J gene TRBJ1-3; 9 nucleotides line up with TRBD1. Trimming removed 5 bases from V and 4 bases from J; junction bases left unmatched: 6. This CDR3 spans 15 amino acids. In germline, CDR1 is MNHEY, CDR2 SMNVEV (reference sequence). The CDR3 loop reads CASSPLGTGGNTIYF. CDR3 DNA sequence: TGTGCCAGCAGTCCCCTTGGGACAGGGGGAAACACCATATATTTT.

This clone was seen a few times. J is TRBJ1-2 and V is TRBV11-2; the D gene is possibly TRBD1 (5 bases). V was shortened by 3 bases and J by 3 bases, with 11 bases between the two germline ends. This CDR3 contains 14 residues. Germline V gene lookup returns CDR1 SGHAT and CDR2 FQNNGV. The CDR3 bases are TGTGCCAGCAGCTTTATGGGAGGGGACTATGGCTACACCTTC. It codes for CASSFMGGDYGYTF.

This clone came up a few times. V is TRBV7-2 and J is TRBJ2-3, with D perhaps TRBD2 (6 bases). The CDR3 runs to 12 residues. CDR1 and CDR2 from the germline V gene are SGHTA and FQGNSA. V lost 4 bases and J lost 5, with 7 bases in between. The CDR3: CASSSGGDTQYF. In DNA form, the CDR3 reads TGTGCCAGCAGCTCCGGGGGAGATACGCAGTATTTT.

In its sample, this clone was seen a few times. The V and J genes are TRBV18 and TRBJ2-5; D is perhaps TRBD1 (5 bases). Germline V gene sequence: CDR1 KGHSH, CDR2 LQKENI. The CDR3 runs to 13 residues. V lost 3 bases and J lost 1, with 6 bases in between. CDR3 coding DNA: TGTGCCAGCTCACCGGACATCCAAGAGACCCAGTACTTC. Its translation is CASSPDIQETQYF.

The CDR3 DNA is TGCGCCAGCAGCCAAGAAGGGGGTACCGGGGAGCTGTTTTTT. This sequence encodes CASSQEGGTGELFF. The chain joins TRBV4-3 to TRBJ2-2; tentatively, D is TRBD1 (6 bases). The germline V gene has CDR1 LGHNA and CDR2 YSLEER. V was trimmed by 0 bases and J by 5 bases, leaving 7 bases between them. The CDR3 covers 14 residues.

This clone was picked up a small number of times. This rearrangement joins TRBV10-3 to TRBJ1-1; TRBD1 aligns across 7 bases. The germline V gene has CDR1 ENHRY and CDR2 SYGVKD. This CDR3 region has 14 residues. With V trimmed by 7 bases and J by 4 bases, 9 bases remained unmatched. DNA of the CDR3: TGTGCCATCACCGCCACAGGGGTTGTCACTGAAGCTTTCTTT. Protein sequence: CAITATGVVTEAFF.

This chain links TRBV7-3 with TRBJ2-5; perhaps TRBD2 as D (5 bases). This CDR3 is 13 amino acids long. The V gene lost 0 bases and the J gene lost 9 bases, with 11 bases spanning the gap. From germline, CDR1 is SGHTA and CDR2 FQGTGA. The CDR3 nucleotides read TGTGCCAGCAGCTTAACGTTACGGGGAGCCCAGTACTTC. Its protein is CASSLTLRGAQYF.

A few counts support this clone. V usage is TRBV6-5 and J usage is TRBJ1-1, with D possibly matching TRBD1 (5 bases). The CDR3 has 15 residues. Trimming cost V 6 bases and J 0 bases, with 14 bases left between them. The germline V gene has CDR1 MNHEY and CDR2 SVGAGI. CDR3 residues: CASRSGGGMNTEAFF. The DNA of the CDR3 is TGTGCCAGCAGGTCCGGTGGGGGGATGAACACTGAAGCTTTCTTT.

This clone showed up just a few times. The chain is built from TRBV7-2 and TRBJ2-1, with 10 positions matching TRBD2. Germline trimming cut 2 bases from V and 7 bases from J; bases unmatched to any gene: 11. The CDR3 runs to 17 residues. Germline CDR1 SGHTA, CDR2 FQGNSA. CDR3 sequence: CASSLQRGGSRGNEQFF. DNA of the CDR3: TGTGCCAGCAGCTTACAGCGGGGGGGTTCCCGGGGTAATGAGCAGTTCTTC.